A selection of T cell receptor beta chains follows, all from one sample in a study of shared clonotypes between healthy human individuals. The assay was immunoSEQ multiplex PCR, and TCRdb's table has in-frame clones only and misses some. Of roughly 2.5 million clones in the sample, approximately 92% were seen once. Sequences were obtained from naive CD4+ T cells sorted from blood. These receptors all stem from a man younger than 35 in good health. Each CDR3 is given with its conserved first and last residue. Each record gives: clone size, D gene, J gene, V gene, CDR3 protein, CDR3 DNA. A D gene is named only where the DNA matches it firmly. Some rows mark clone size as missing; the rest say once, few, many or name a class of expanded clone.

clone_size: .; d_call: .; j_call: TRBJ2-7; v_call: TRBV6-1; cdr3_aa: CAGQTSGAAYEQYF; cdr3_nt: TGTGCCGGCCAAACGTCCGGAGCCGCCTACGAGCAGTACTTC
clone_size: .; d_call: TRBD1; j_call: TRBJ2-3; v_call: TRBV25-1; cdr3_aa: CASRDRDRSTDTQYF; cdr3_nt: TGTGCCAGCAGGGACCGGGACAGGAGCACAGATACGCAGTATTTT
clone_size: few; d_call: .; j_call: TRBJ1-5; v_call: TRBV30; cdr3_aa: CAWSRLPSNQPQHF; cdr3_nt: TGTGCCTGGTCAAGACTCCCTAGCAATCAGCCCCAGCATTTT
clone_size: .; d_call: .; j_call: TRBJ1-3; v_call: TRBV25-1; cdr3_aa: CASSALEFSGNTIYF; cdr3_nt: TGTGCCAGCAGCGCTCTGGAGTTCTCTGGAAACACCATATATTTT
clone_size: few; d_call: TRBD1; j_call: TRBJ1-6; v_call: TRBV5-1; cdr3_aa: CASSLERDRGSPLHF; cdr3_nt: TGCGCCAGCAGCTTGGAGAGGGACAGGGGTTCACCCCTCCACTTT
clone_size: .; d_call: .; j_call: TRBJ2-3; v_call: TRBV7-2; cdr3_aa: CASSPLGMQYF; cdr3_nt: TGTGCCAGCAGCCCTCTGGGGATGCAGTATTTT
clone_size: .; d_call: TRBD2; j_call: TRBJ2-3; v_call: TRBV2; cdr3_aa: CASSGPGPAGDTDTQYF; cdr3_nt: TGTGCCAGCAGTGGACCCGGGCCAGCGGGGGACACAGATACGCAGTATTTT
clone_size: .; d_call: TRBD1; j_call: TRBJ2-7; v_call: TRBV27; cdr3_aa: CASRRGQGSYEQYF; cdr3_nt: TGTGCCAGCAGGCGGGGACAGGGCTCCTACGAGCAGTACTTC
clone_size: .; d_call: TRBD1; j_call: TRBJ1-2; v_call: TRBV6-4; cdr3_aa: CASRGQVGSNYGYTF; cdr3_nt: TGTGCCAGCAGAGGACAGGTCGGCTCTAACTATGGCTACACCTTC
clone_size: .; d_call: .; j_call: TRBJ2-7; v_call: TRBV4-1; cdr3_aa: CASSQDKVRGQGEQYF; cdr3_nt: TGCGCCAGCAGCCAAGATAAGGTGCGGGGCCAAGGGGAGCAGTACTTC
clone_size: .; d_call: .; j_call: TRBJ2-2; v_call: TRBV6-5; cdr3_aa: CASSYSEVNTGELFF; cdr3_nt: TGTGCCAGCAGTTACTCGGAGGTGAACACCGGGGAGCTGTTTTTT
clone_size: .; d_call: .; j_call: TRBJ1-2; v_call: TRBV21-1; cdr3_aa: CASSRKTYGYTF; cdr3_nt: TGTGCCAGCAGCAGAAAGACCTATGGCTACACCTTC
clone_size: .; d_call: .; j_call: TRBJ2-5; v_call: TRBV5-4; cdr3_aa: CASSPGATRQETQYF; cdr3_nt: TGTGCCAGCAGCCCCGGCGCGACGAGACAAGAGACCCAGTACTTC
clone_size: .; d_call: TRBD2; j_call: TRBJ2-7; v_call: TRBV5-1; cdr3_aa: CASSLPGLAGDLGEQYF; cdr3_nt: TGCGCCAGCAGCCTCCCGGGACTAGCGGGAGATTTGGGCGAGCAGTACTTC
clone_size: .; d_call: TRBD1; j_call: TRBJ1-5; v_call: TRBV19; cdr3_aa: CASSIGAGGHSNQPQHF; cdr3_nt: TGTGCCAGTAGTATTGGAGCAGGGGGCCACAGCAATCAGCCCCAGCATTTT
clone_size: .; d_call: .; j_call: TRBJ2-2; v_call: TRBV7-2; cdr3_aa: CASSLAYFTGELFF; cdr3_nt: TGTGCCAGCAGCTTAGCGTACTTTACCGGGGAGCTGTTTTTT
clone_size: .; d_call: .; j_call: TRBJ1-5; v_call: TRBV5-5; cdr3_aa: CASSPVVGGEPQHF; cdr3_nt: TGTGCCAGCTCTCCTGTAGTCGGGGGGGAGCCCCAGCATTTT
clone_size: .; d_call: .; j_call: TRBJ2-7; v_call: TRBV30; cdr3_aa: CAWRESYEQYF; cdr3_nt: TGTGCCTGGAGAGAAAGCTACGAGCAGTACTTC
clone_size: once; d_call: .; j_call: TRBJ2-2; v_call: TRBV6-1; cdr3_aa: CASIERPTTGELFF; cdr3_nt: TGTGCCAGTATCGAACGCCCCACAACCGGGGAGCTGTTTTTT
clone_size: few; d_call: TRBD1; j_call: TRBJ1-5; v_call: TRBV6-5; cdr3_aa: CASSRDRANQPQHF; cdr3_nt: TGTGCCAGCAGTCGGGACAGGGCCAATCAGCCCCAGCATTTT
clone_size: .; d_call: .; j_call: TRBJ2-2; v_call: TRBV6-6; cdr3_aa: CASSYQGGGTGELFF; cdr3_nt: TGTGCCAGCAGTTACCAGGGGGGCGGCACCGGGGAGCTGTTTTTT
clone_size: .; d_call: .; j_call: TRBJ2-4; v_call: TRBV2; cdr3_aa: CASSKNPLAIAKNIQYF; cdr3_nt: TGTGCCAGCAGTAAAAACCCCCTAGCGATAGCCAAAAACATTCAGTACTTC
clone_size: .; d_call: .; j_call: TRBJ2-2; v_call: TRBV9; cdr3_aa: CASSVEDGELFF; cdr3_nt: TGTGCCAGCAGCGTAGAGGACGGGGAGCTGTTTTTT
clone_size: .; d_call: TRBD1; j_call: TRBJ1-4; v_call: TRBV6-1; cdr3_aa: CASGQGGTENEKLFF; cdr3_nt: TGTGCCAGCGGACAGGGTGGAACAGAAAATGAAAAACTGTTTTTT
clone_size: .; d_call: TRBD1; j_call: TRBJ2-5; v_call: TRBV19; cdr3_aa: CASSASTGDRETQYF; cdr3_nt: TGTGCCAGTAGTGCCTCGACAGGGGATCGTGAGACCCAGTACTTC
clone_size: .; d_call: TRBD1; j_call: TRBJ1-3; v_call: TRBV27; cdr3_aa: CASSFLDRGPFSTIYF; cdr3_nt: TGTGCCAGCAGTTTCTTGGACAGGGGGCCGTTTAGCACCATATATTTT
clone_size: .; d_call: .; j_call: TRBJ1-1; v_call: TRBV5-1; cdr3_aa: CASSPRVGGDTEAFF; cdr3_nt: TGCGCCAGCAGCCCTAGAGTGGGTGGGGACACTGAAGCTTTCTTT
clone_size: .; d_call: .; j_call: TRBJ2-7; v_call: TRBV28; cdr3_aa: CASSFPGEGHFSYEQYF; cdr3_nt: TGTGCCAGCAGTTTCCCAGGGGAGGGTCACTTCTCCTACGAGCAGTACTTC
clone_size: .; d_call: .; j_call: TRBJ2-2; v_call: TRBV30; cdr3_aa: CAGRRGTANTGELFF; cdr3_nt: TGTGCCGGCCGAAGGGGCACAGCGAACACCGGGGAGCTGTTTTTT
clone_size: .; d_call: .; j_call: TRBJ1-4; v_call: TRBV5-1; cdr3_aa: CASSLRGAGEKLFF; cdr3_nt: TGCGCCAGCAGCTTGAGGGGGGCAGGAGAAAAACTGTTTTTT
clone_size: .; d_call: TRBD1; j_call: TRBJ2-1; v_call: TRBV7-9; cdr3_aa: CASSSRTGLNNEQFF; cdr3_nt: TGTGCCAGCAGCTCAAGGACAGGTTTAAACAATGAGCAGTTCTTC
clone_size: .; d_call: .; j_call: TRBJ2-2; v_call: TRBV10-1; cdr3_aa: CASSEDSANTGELFF; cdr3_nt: TGCGCCAGCAGTGAGGACTCAGCGAACACCGGGGAGCTGTTTTTT
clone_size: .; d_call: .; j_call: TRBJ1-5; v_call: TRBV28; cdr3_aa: CASSADSLLNQPQHF; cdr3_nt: TGTGCCAGCAGTGCGGACAGCCTTTTAAATCAGCCCCAGCATTTT
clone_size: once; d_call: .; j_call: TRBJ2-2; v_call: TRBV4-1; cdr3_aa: CASSHPPGYGELFF; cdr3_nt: TGCGCCAGCAGCCACCCCCCGGGGTACGGGGAGCTGTTTTTT
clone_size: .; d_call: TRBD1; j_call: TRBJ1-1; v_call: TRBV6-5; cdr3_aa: CATTGGQGGEGAFF; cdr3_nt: TGTGCCACCACGGGTGGACAGGGGGGGGAAGGAGCTTTCTTT
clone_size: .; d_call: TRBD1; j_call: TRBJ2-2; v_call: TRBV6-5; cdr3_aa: CASRTTGVGTGELFF; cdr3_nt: TGTGCCAGCAGGACCACAGGGGTGGGCACCGGGGAGCTGTTTTTT
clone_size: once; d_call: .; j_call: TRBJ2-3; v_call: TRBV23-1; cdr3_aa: CASSQWKGPPTFTDTQYF; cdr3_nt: TGCGCCAGCAGTCAATGGAAGGGACCTCCTACTTTTACGGATACGCAGTATTTT
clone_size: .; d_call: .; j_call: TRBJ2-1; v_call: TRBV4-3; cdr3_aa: CASSQEGGLSNEQFF; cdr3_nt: TGCGCCAGCAGCCAAGAAGGAGGTTTGAGTAATGAGCAGTTCTTC
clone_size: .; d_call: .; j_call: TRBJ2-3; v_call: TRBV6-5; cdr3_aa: CASHGTDTQYF; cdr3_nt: TGTGCCAGTCACGGGACAGATACGCAGTATTTT
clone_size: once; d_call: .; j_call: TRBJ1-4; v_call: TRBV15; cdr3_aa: CATSRDSDSLRLFF; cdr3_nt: TGTGCCACCAGCAGAGATTCGGACTCCCTTCGACTGTTTTTT
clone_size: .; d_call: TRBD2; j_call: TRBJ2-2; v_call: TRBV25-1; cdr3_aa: CASSETSGGPIGELFF; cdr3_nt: TGTGCCAGCAGTGAAACTAGCGGGGGGCCAATCGGGGAGCTGTTTTTT